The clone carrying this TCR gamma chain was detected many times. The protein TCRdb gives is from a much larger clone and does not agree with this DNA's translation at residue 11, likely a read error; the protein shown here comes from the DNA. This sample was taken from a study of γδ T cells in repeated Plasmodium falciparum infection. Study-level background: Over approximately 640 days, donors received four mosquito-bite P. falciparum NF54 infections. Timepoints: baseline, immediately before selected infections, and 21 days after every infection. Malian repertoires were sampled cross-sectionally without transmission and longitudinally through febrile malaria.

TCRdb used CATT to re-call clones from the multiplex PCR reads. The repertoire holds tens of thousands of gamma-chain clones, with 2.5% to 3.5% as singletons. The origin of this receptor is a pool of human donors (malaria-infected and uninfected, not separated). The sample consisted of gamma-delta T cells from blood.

The CDR3 sequence: CATWDSMSYKRLF. CDR3 nucleotide sequence: TGTGCCACCTGGGATAGTATGAGTTATAAGAGACTCTTT. Called V gene: TRGV4; the J gene was not called. This CDR3 is built from 13 residues. In germline, CDR1 is EGSTGY, CDR2 YDSYTSSV.